Below, 32 T cell receptor beta chains from the same sample are listed, as sequenced in a study of graft-versus-host responses after intestinal transplantation. Assay: immunoSEQ multiplex PCR; the TCRdb copy retains only in-frame clones and omits some. The table includes more than 65,000 clones, roughly 89% detected once. The antigens for these receptors are not known. This material consisted of unstimulated CD4+ T cells sorted from spleen or lymph node cells, taken before intestinal transplant. The receptors derive from a human donor who received an intestinal transplant.

The V gene is TRBV7-9, the J gene TRBJ2-3; tentative D call: TRBD1 (6 bases). This CDR3 contains 16 residues. V lost 5 bases and J lost 2, with 17 bases in between. The germline V gene encodes CDR1 SEHNR and CDR2 FQNEAQ (reference sequence). The CDR3 spells CASSGQGNTITDTQYF. Here the CDR3 DNA reads TGTGCCAGCAGCGGCCAGGGGAATACGATCACAGATACGCAGTATTTT.

V gene TRBV6-5 combines with J gene TRBJ2-1; D remains ambiguous. The CDR3 extends over 15 amino acids. The V and J ends lost 6 bases and 1 base respectively, with 13 bases between them. From germline, CDR1 is MNHEY and CDR2 SVGAGI. The CDR3 DNA sequence: TGTGCCAGCAGCCCGGTCGATGGTTCCTACAATGAGCAGTTCTTC. Its protein product is CASSPVDGSYNEQFF.

V gene TRBV7-6 combines with J gene TRBJ2-2; the match to TRBD2 covers 11 bases. This CDR3 spans 16 amino acids. Germline CDR1 is SGHVS and CDR2 is FNYEAQ. V was pared by 9 bases and J by 4 bases, with 10 bases of the junction left unmatched. The CDR3 protein is CASRKGLAGGTGELFF. In DNA, the CDR3 is TGTGCCAGTCGGAAGGGGCTAGCGGGAGGCACCGGGGAGCTGTTTTTT.

The genes are TRBV18 and TRBJ1-1; TRBD1 agrees at 9 bases. J was trimmed by 4 bases and V by 3 bases; bases with no gene match: 3. CDR1 and CDR2 from the germline V gene are KGHSH and LQKENI. The CDR3 covers 14 residues. The CDR3 sequence is CASSPDRGLTEAFF. The CDR3 DNA reads TGTGCCAGCTCACCGGACAGGGGCCTCACTGAAGCTTTCTTT.

In its sample, this clone was seen once. The V gene is TRBV7-3, the J gene TRBJ1-2, with 9 nucleotides matching TRBD1. The CDR3 loop spans 13 amino acids. V shed 5 bases, J shed 4 bases, and the junction held 2 bases outside the gene matches. Germline V gene data show CDR1 as SGHTA and CDR2 as FQGTGA. CDR3 residues: CASSPGQGYGYTF. The CDR3 DNA reads TGTGCCAGCAGCCCGGGACAGGGCTATGGCTACACCTTC.

This rearrangement joins TRBV6-6 to TRBJ2-7, with 12 bases that match TRBD2. Germline CDR1 is MNHNY and CDR2 is SVGAGI (reference sequence). V was pared by 7 bases and J by 3 bases, with 4 bases of the junction left unmatched. The CDR3 loop spans 14 amino acids. CDR3 sequence (DNA): TGTGCCAGCAAACTACTAGCGGGGGGCTACGAGCAGTACTTC. It translates to CASKLLAGGYEQYF.

The rearrangement links TRBV19 to TRBJ1-5; 7 bases agree with TRBD1. Germline lookup yields CDR1 LNHDA and CDR2 SQIVND (reference sequence). The junction had 8 bases not matched to a gene; V was cut back by 3 bases and J by 0 bases. CDR3 length equals 17 residues. The CDR3 protein is CASSIEGQAYSNQPQHF. CDR3 nucleotide sequence: TGTGCCAGTAGTATCGAAGGACAGGCTTATAGCAATCAGCCCCAGCATTTT.

The chain employs TRBV18 and TRBJ1-1; 10 positions agree with TRBD1. The CDR3 totals 14 residues. V was clipped by 0 bases and J by 11 bases; unmatched bases: 6. The germline gives CDR1 KGHSH, CDR2 LQKENI. The CDR3 protein is CASSPPGQGTGAFF. The CDR3 coding sequence is TGTGCCAGCTCACCACCGGGACAGGGGACAGGGGCTTTCTTT.

The chain has TRBV9 and TRBJ2-2; D gene ambiguous. This CDR3 has 13 amino acids. Per germline, CDR1 SGDLS and CDR2 YYNGEE. V lost 1 base and J 5 bases, leaving 6 bases between the germline ends. The CDR3 DNA reads as TGTGCCAGCAGCGTATCAAATACCGGGGAGCTGTTTTTT. Amino acid sequence: CASSVSNTGELFF.

J is TRBJ1-5 and V is TRBV6-1; TRBD1 matches 9 bases. The germline CDR1 and CDR2 sequences are MNHNS and SASEGT. The CDR3 length is 15 residues. With 4 bases clipped from V and 6 bases from J, the junction kept 7 bases outside the gene matches. The CDR3 spells CASSVQGQGSQPQHF. Here the CDR3 DNA reads TGTGCCAGCAGTGTTCAGGGACAGGGATCTCAGCCCCAGCATTTT.

The chain recombines TRBV2 with TRBJ2-1, with a possible D match to TRBD1 (6 bases). Between the trimmed V and J ends, which lost 6 bases and 7 bases, there was a span of 16 bases. This CDR3 comprises 14 residues. In germline, CDR1 is SNHLY, CDR2 FYNNEI. CDR3 residues: CASRMAGAWNEQFF. The CDR3 bases are TGTGCCAGCAGAATGGCAGGGGCCTGGAATGAGCAGTTCTTC.

V usage is TRBV7-2 and J usage is TRBJ2-5; TRBD2 matches at 8 bases. V lost 5 bases to trimming and J lost 5 bases; unmatched junction nucleotides: 4. The CDR3 contains 13 residues. Germline CDR1 is SGHTA and CDR2 is FQGNSA. The CDR3 here is CASSRGGGETQYF. Here the CDR3 DNA reads TGTGCCAGCAGCCGGGGGGGCGGGGAGACCCAGTACTTC.

This clone showed up just once. V and J are TRBV6-6 and TRBJ1-1; D unresolved. Germline V gene sequence: CDR1 MNHNY, CDR2 SVGAGI (reference sequence). This CDR3 contains 15 residues. The germline V and J ends were trimmed by 2 bases and 1 base, with 11 bases remaining between them. CDR3 sequence: CASSYPGVGNTEAFF. CDR3 in DNA: TGTGCCAGCAGTTACCCCGGGGTAGGGAACACTGAAGCTTTCTTT.

This rearrangement joins TRBV9 to TRBJ2-5; tentative D call: TRBD1 (7 bases). V was shortened by 2 bases and J by 5 bases, with 25 bases between the two germline ends. Germline-derived CDR1 and CDR2 are SGDLS and YYNGEE. This CDR3 spans 18 amino acids. CDR3 coding DNA: TGTGCCAGCAGCGTGGAGGGGGCGCCGTCCGGGGCTTTGGAGACCCAGTACTTC. The encoded protein is CASSVEGAPSGALETQYF.

This clone was seen only once. The rearrangement links TRBV10-3 to TRBJ1-6; D is perhaps TRBD1 (6 bases). The ends were cut back, 6 bases at V and 8 bases at J, with 14 bases in the middle. There are 14 residues in the CDR3. Germline V lookup: CDR1 ENHRY, CDR2 SYGVKD. Here the CDR3 reads CAIREGHDDSPLHF. For the CDR3, the DNA is TGTGCCATCAGAGAGGGACACGATGATTCACCCCTCCACTTT.

The CDR3 DNA follows: TGCGCCAGCAGCTTGGAAGGGACAGGGCCTTTCACAGATACGCAGTATTTT. It yields the protein CASSLEGTGPFTDTQYF. J is TRBJ2-3 and V is TRBV5-1, with 9 bases that match TRBD1. Germline assignment: CDR1 SGHRS and CDR2 YFSETQ. The CDR3 is 17 residues long. After removal of 0 bases from V and 2 bases from J, the junction contained 7 bases not matched to a gene.

The rearrangement links TRBV7-2 to TRBJ2-7; tentative D call: TRBD1 (5 bases). Trimming left V 1 base short and J 4 bases short, with 14 bases between. This CDR3 is built from 15 residues. CDR1 is SGHTA, CDR2 FQGNSA, per germline. The CDR3 sequence is CASSLEAGMEYEQYF. The CDR3 coding sequence is TGTGCCAGCAGCTTAGAGGCAGGGATGGAGTACGAGCAGTACTTC.

There are a few counts of this clone. The chain couples TRBV19 to TRBJ2-7; D perhaps matches TRBD1 (5 bases). CDR3 length: 13 residues. Germline-derived CDR1 and CDR2 are LNHDA and SQIVND (reference sequence). V was shortened by 4 bases and J by 6 bases, with 13 bases between the two germline ends. The chain's CDR3 is CASSTRQGGEQYF. The DNA of the CDR3 is TGTGCCAGTAGTACCAGGCAGGGTGGCGAGCAGTACTTC.

The rearrangement links TRBV28 to TRBJ1-5; TRBD1 matches at 8 bases. V lost 7 bases, J lost 7 bases, and 12 bases stayed unmatched. From germline, CDR1 is MDHEN and CDR2 SYDVKM. This CDR3 is built from 15 residues. The CDR3 loop is CASTRDRFTGQPQHF. Here the CDR3 DNA reads TGTGCCAGCACCCGGGACAGGTTTACGGGACAGCCCCAGCATTTT.

This clone was seen only a few times. The J gene is TRBJ1-1, the V gene TRBV6-6; D is unresolved. Germline assignment: CDR1 MNHNY and CDR2 SVGAGI (reference sequence). The CDR3 length is 11 residues. The V gene lost 6 bases and the J gene lost 8 bases, with 10 bases spanning the gap. The CDR3 region has the DNA TGTGCCAGCAGCTGGACGGGAGAAGCTTTCTTT. Protein sequence: CASSWTGEAFF.

This clone was seen only a few times. This chain joins TRBV21-1 and TRBJ1-3; the table's D call, TRBD1, was not checked against the DNA. TRBV21-1 is assigned pseudogene status. The CDR3 consists of 17 residues. Here the CDR3 reads CASSFQVTGSNGNTIYF. CDR3 bases: TGTGCCAGCAGCTTTCAGGTTACAGGCTCAAACGGAAACACCATATATTTT.

The chain carries TRBV5-1 and TRBJ1-1; 8 nucleotides line up with TRBD1. CDR3 size: 19 residues. The germline CDR1 and CDR2 sequences are SGHRS and YFSETQ. V gave up 1 base and J gave up 3 bases; unmatched junction bases: 17. The CDR3: CASSLYWGQARSGDTEAFF. DNA for the CDR3: TGCGCCAGCAGCTTGTATTGGGGACAGGCCAGGTCAGGGGACACTGAAGCTTTCTTT.

This clone occurred a few times. The chain carries TRBV28 and TRBJ1-5; 7 bases match TRBD1. CDR3 length: 11 amino acids. Looked up from germline, CDR1 is MDHEN and CDR2 is SYDVKM. V lost 6 bases to trimming and J lost 9 bases; unmatched junction nucleotides: 2. The CDR3 nucleotides read TGTGCCAGCAGCTCAGGGGGGCCCCAGCATTTT. Its translation is CASSSGGPQHF.

The CDR3, as DNA: TGCGCCAGCAGCTCCACACAGGGCAATGAGCAGTTCTTC. As protein: CASSSTQGNEQFF. The rearrangement joins TRBV5-1 to TRBJ2-1, with D tentatively TRBD1 (6 bases). This CDR3 is 13 amino acids long. V lost 3 bases and J lost 6, with 10 bases in between. Germline loops: CDR1 SGHRS, CDR2 YFSETQ.

The CDR3 is CASSLGPSGSRASYEQYF. The DNA of the CDR3 is TGTGCCAGCAGCTTGGGTCCTAGCGGGAGTAGGGCCTCCTACGAGCAGTACTTC. The chain carries TRBV5-4 and TRBJ2-7; 10 bases map to TRBD2. V lost 0 bases to trimming and J lost 0 bases; unmatched junction nucleotides: 9. This CDR3 is 18 amino acids long. CDR1 and CDR2 from the germline V gene are SGHNT and YYREEE (reference sequence).

The chain links TRBV19 to TRBJ2-5; D unclear. V lost 3 bases and J 3 bases, leaving 8 bases between the germline ends. The CDR3 totals 13 residues. In germline, CDR1 is LNHDA, CDR2 SQIVND (reference sequence). CDR3 nucleotide sequence: TGTGCCAGTAGTATGGTTCTAAAAGAGACCCAGTACTTC. Its protein product is CASSMVLKETQYF.

The chain joins TRBV6-1 to TRBJ2-7; 14 positions agree with TRBD2. The germline CDR1 and CDR2 sequences are MNHNS and SASEGT. V dropped 8 bases and J dropped 1; count of bases not matched to a gene: 4. The CDR3 consists of 15 residues. The CDR3 spells CASSGLAGGSYEQYF. CDR3 DNA: TGTGCCAGCTCCGGACTAGCGGGAGGTTCCTACGAGCAGTACTTC.

J is TRBJ1-2 and V is TRBV27; no reliable D call. Germline-derived CDR1 and CDR2 are MNHEY and SMNVEV (reference sequence). V was clipped by 1 base and J by 4 bases, with 13 bases between them. There are 15 residues in the CDR3. The CDR3 bases are TGTGCCAGCAGTTTATTAGGGCAAGCGGGCTATGGCTACACCTTC. Its translation: CASSLLGQAGYGYTF.

V is TRBV11-2 and J is TRBJ2-7; D call uncertain. Germline assignment: CDR1 SGHAT and CDR2 FQNNGV. The CDR3 covers 15 residues. Trimming cost V 1 base and J 2 bases, with 12 bases left between them. In nucleotides, the CDR3 is TGTGCCAGCAGCTTAGTCGTCCAGACACCCTACGAGCAGTACTTC. It translates to CASSLVVQTPYEQYF.

V is TRBV21-1 and J is TRBJ2-7; TRBD2 is the table's D call, not checked against the DNA. TRBV21-1 is annotated as a pseudogene. The CDR3 has 17 amino acids. The CDR3 reads CASSNGTGGAGVYEQYF. CDR3 coding DNA: TGTGCCAGCAGCAACGGGACGGGAGGAGCAGGGGTATACGAGCAGTACTTC.

The rearrangement links TRBV21-1 to TRBJ2-7; the D call in the table, TRBD2, was not verified against the DNA. TRBV21-1 constitutes a pseudogene. The CDR3 covers 14 residues. CDR3 coding DNA: TGTGCCAGCAGCAAAAAGGCGAGGGACTACGAGCAGTACTTC. Its translation: CASSKKARDYEQYF.

CDR3 DNA: TGCAGCGTTGGAGCTATACCCTACGAGCAGTACTTC. It codes for CSVGAIPYEQYF. The rearrangement links TRBV29-1 to TRBJ2-7; D gene uncertain. This CDR3 comprises 12 residues. The V gene's germline CDR1 is SQVTM and CDR2 ANQGSEA. Trimming stripped 4 bases from V and 2 bases from J, with 9 bases between.